This T cell receptor (beta chain) was recovered during a study of regulatory T cells in long-lasting Graves disease. Time point indicated: persistent/refractory GD, antithyroid drugs over 5 years with positive TRAb. RNA extracted from PBMCs served as the sequencing template. Investigators prepared the TCR beta libraries by applying iRepertoire HTBI primers and Arm-PCR of CDR3 regions. TCRdb re-called the multiplex PCR reads with MiXCR, one entry per CDR3 protein. The repertoire holds more than 650,000 distinct CDR3 sequences, around 30% seen once, with around 42% in the top ten. The V gene's germline CDR1 is KGHSH and CDR2 LQKENI. Between the trimmed V and J ends, which lost 6 bases and 1 base, there was a span of 16 bases. The CDR3 runs to 16 residues. Concerning this clonotype: Its antigen is not known.

Study outcomes and limitations: Persistent disease was characterized by preferential usage of TRBV28, TRBJ1-2 and TRBJ2-5. Whereas new patients shared 870 or so public clonotypes, persistent patients shared more, at a few thousand. Compared with new cases, persistent Graves' patients showed reduced TCR diversity.

The sample was peripheral blood mononuclear cells (PBMCs), taken when the disease was refractory, from a patient treated with antithyroid drugs. The V and J genes are TRBV18 and TRBJ1-5; weak D call: TRBD1 (5 bases). This receptor was identified in a female donor with Graves disease. CDR3 sequence: CASSPERGLSNQPQHF. Written as DNA, the CDR3 is TGTGCCAGCTCCCCAGAACGGGGGTTGAGCAATCAGCCCCAGCATTTT.